This T cell receptor (beta chain) came from a study of PD-L1 blockade in urothelial cancer. Whole-study context: Blood analysis took place 3 weeks (second dose) and 6 weeks after treatment start. Across blood samples, T cells had a median count of about 150,000.

CDR1 and CDR2 from the germline V gene are SGHNT and YYREEE (reference sequence). V was pared by 0 bases and J by 3 bases, with 6 bases of the junction left unmatched. The CDR3 has 15 amino acids. Synthetic TCR analog templates were spiked into all PCRs individually. Some clones are missing from TCRdb's copy, which holds only in-frame ones; the method was immunoSEQ multiplex PCR. The profile covers approximately 70,000 clones, with about 88% appearing a single time and around 3.5% taken by the ten largest. Samples spanned pretreatment and treatment, with 1 to 8 time points per patient. Sequences were derived from PBMCs, sampled around atezolizumab (anti-PD-L1) treatment. This sequence originates from a man aged 55 to 70 with urothelial cancer. The rearrangement uses TRBV5-4 and TRBJ2-7; 7 bases match TRBD2. CDR3 coding DNA: TGTGCCAGCAGCTTGGGTCGGGGGGAGGTCTACGAGCAGTACTTC. This sequence encodes CASSLGRGEVYEQYF.